Listed below are T cell receptor beta chains from one sample, sequenced in a study of blood T cell repertoires in COVID-19. The method was immunoSEQ multiplex PCR; TCRdb's version includes in-frame clones alone and lacks a portion of them. The table records over 150,000 clones, roughly 87% of them present only once. Sequencing was carried out using peripheral blood. These receptors all come from a woman in her fifties or sixties who had recovered from COVID-19. The CDR3 runs from the conserved cysteine through the conserved F or W. Fields, in order: D gene, clone size, CDR3 length, V gene, J gene, CDR3 protein, CDR3 DNA. A D gene is named only where the DNA matches it firmly. Expanded clones are given a class, and other clones once, few, many or no size at all.

D: .
size: .
length: 12
V: TRBV10-2
J: TRBJ1-2
CDR3: CASSGAGDGYTF
DNA: TGCGCCAGCAGTGGTGCAGGGGATGGCTACACCTTC

D: .
size: .
length: 11
V: TRBV28
J: TRBJ2-1
CDR3: CVASSYNEQFF
DNA: TGTGTAGCCAGCTCCTACAATGAGCAGTTCTTC

D: .
size: .
length: 13
V: TRBV2
J: TRBJ1-1
CDR3: CASSGTFGTEAFF
DNA: TGTGCCAGCAGTGGGACATTCGGCACTGAAGCTTTCTTT

D: .
size: .
length: 11
V: TRBV5-4
J: TRBJ2-5
CDR3: CASSLSETQYF
DNA: TGTGCCAGCAGCCTAAGCGAGACCCAGTACTTC

D: .
size: .
length: 17
V: TRBV19
J: TRBJ1-1
CDR3: CASSTLFRGRKNTEAFF
DNA: TGTGCCAGTAGTACCCTTTTCCGAGGGAGGAAGAACACTGAAGCTTTCTTT

D: .
size: few
length: 13
V: TRBV9
J: TRBJ2-1
CDR3: CASSVGTANEQFF
DNA: TGTGCCAGCAGCGTAGGGACAGCGAATGAGCAGTTCTTC

D: TRBD2
size: .
length: 17
V: TRBV4-1
J: TRBJ2-7
CDR3: CASSPPPARGIRDEQYF
DNA: TGCGCCAGCAGCCCCCCCCCTGCGCGGGGGATAAGGGACGAGCAGTACTTC

D: .
size: .
length: 16
V: TRBV24-1
J: TRBJ2-5
CDR3: CATSDPGADYQETQYF
DNA: TGTGCCACCAGTGACCCAGGAGCGGATTACCAAGAGACCCAGTACTTC

D: TRBD2
size: .
length: 15
V: TRBV7-9
J: TRBJ2-1
CDR3: CASSTRLAGFEEQFF
DNA: TGTGCCAGCAGCACCCGACTAGCGGGGTTTGAGGAGCAGTTCTTC

D: TRBD1
size: .
length: 18
V: TRBV3-1/TRBV3-2
J: TRBJ2-2
CDR3: CASSQAGQGISDTGELFF
DNA: TGTGCCAGCAGCCAAGCGGGACAGGGTATTAGTGACACCGGGGAGCTGTTTTTT

D: .
size: .
length: 14
V: TRBV11-2
J: TRBJ1-1
CDR3: CASSSPAGLPEAFF
DNA: TGTGCCAGCAGCTCCCCCGCGGGGCTGCCTGAAGCTTTCTTT

D: TRBD1
size: .
length: 15
V: TRBV29-1
J: TRBJ2-2
CDR3: CSVGGQGWGTGELFF
DNA: TGCAGCGTTGGTGGACAGGGATGGGGCACCGGGGAGCTGTTTTTT

D: .
size: .
length: 16
V: TRBV11-2
J: TRBJ2-3
CDR3: CASSLATQMSTDTQYF
DNA: TGTGCCAGCAGCTTAGCCACCCAGATGAGCACAGATACGCAGTATTTT

D: TRBD2
size: .
length: 16
V: TRBV5-1
J: TRBJ2-4
CDR3: CASSLRGGGAKNIQYF
DNA: TGCGCCAGCAGCTTGCGAGGCGGGGGGGCCAAAAACATTCAGTACTTC

D: .
size: .
length: 14
V: TRBV2
J: TRBJ2-7
CDR3: CASSVREVDMEQYF
DNA: TGTGCCAGCAGTGTGAGGGAAGTGGATATGGAGCAGTACTTC

D: .
size: .
length: 14
V: TRBV7-8
J: TRBJ2-5
CDR3: CASSPEGVSKTQYF
DNA: TGTGCCAGCAGCCCGGAAGGGGTTTCAAAGACCCAGTACTTC

D: .
size: .
length: 14
V: TRBV5-1
J: TRBJ2-4
CDR3: CASSLGGHQNIQYF
DNA: TGCGCCAGCAGCTTGGGGGGACACCAAAACATTCAGTACTTC

D: TRBD1
size: .
length: 16
V: TRBV25-1
J: TRBJ1-5
CDR3: CASSATTGSVNQPQHF
DNA: TGTGCCAGCAGTGCAACGACAGGGTCGGTCAATCAGCCCCAGCATTTT

D: .
size: .
length: 15
V: TRBV5-1
J: TRBJ2-1
CDR3: CASSRSGSLGWKQFF
DNA: TGCGCCAGCAGCAGGTCAGGGTCCTTGGGGTGGAAGCAGTTCTTC

D: .
size: once
length: 14
V: TRBV4-1
J: TRBJ1-2
CDR3: CASSQDSDRGGYTF
DNA: TGCGCCAGCAGCCAAGATTCCGATCGGGGTGGCTACACCTTC

D: .
size: .
length: 14
V: TRBV9
J: TRBJ1-1
CDR3: CASSGEGQNTEAFF
DNA: TGTGCCAGCAGCGGAGAGGGTCAGAACACTGAAGCTTTCTTT

D: TRBD1
size: .
length: 19
V: TRBV7-8
J: TRBJ2-7
CDR3: CASSFGLATGTGVIYEQYF
DNA: TGTGCCAGCAGCTTCGGATTAGCAACCGGGACAGGGGTCATCTACGAGCAGTACTTC

D: TRBD1
size: .
length: 16
V: TRBV9
J: TRBJ1-3
CDR3: CASSYRTGLSGNTIYF
DNA: TGTGCCAGCAGTTATCGGACAGGGCTGTCTGGAAACACCATATATTTT

D: TRBD1
size: .
length: 14
V: TRBV30
J: TRBJ1-5
CDR3: CAWSNRQGDQPQHF
DNA: TGTGCCTGGAGTAACAGACAGGGGGATCAGCCCCAGCATTTT

D: .
size: .
length: 15
V: TRBV28
J: TRBJ1-2
CDR3: CASSPTPGWNYGYTF
DNA: TGTGCCAGCAGTCCGACCCCAGGGTGGAACTATGGCTACACCTTC

D: .
size: .
length: 15
V: TRBV3-1/TRBV3-2
J: TRBJ1-1
CDR3: CASSQGTGKNTEAFF
DNA: TGTGCCAGCAGCCAAGGAACAGGCAAGAACACTGAAGCTTTCTTT

D: .
size: .
length: 16
V: TRBV19
J: TRBJ1-2
CDR3: CASSIRQPPGRYGYTF
DNA: TGTGCCAGTAGTATTCGACAGCCACCCGGGAGGTATGGCTACACCTTC

D: TRBD2
size: .
length: 17
V: TRBV5-1
J: TRBJ2-3
CDR3: CASSLAPSGGGTDTQYF
DNA: TGCGCCAGCAGCCTGGCCCCCAGCGGGGGAGGCACAGATACGCAGTATTTT

D: .
size: .
length: 11
V: TRBV30
J: TRBJ1-4
CDR3: CAWSPDEKLFF
DNA: TGTGCCTGGAGTCCAGATGAAAAACTGTTTTTT

D: TRBD1
size: .
length: 14
V: TRBV5-1
J: TRBJ1-6
CDR3: CASSLRDRGSPLHF
DNA: TGCGCCAGCAGCTTACGGGACAGGGGTTCACCCCTCCACTTT

D: TRBD1
size: once
length: 14
V: TRBV19
J: TRBJ2-2
CDR3: CASSIQGATGELFF
DNA: TGTGCCAGTAGTATTCAGGGGGCCACCGGGGAGCTGTTTTTT

D: TRBD1
size: .
length: 14
V: TRBV19
J: TRBJ2-7
CDR3: CASSIGTGTYEQYF
DNA: TGTGCCAGTAGTATCGGGACAGGGACCTACGAGCAGTACTTC

D: .
size: .
length: 13
V: TRBV3-1/TRBV3-2
J: TRBJ1-5
CDR3: CASSSTRLGPQHF
DNA: TGTGCCAGCAGCTCGACCCGACTGGGGCCCCAGCATTTT

D: .
size: few
length: 14
V: TRBV24-1
J: TRBJ2-2
CDR3: CATSGQANTGELFF
DNA: TGTGCCACCAGTGGACAAGCAAACACCGGGGAGCTGTTTTTT

D: .
size: .
length: 13
V: TRBV19
J: TRBJ1-2
CDR3: CASSSERVYGYTF
DNA: TGTGCCAGTAGTTCCGAGAGGGTCTACGGCTACACCTTC

D: .
size: .
length: 14
V: TRBV6-6
J: TRBJ1-6
CDR3: CASSSQEYNSPLHF
DNA: TGTGCCAGCAGTTCACAGGAGTATAATTCACCCCTCCACTTT

D: TRBD1
size: .
length: 16
V: TRBV5-4
J: TRBJ1-3
CDR3: CASSGGQGSSGNTIYF
DNA: TGTGCCAGCAGCGGCGGACAGGGGAGCTCTGGAAACACCATATATTTT

D: .
size: .
length: 11
V: TRBV11-2
J: TRBJ2-1
CDR3: CASSLVGAQFF
DNA: TGTGCCAGCAGCTTAGTAGGGGCCCAGTTCTTC

D: .
size: .
length: 15
V: TRBV5-1
J: TRBJ1-6
CDR3: CASSSGVGGNSPLHF
DNA: TGCGCCAGCAGCTCTGGGGTCGGGGGGAATTCACCCCTCCACTTT

D: TRBD1
size: .
length: 16
V: TRBV4-1
J: TRBJ1-2
CDR3: CASSQEIQGASYGYTF
DNA: TGCGCCAGCAGCCAAGAAATTCAGGGGGCGTCCTATGGCTACACCTTC

D: .
size: once
length: 16
V: TRBV21-1
J: TRBJ2-5
CDR3: CASISKWGTSQETQYF
DNA: TGTGCCAGCATCTCGAAATGGGGGACTAGTCAAGAGACCCAGTACTTC

D: .
size: .
length: 14
V: TRBV7-3
J: TRBJ2-3
CDR3: CASSRPSSTDTQYF
DNA: TGTGCCAGCAGCCGCCCTAGTTCCACAGATACGCAGTATTTT

D: .
size: .
length: 13
V: TRBV4-2
J: TRBJ2-5
CDR3: CASSQDQGETQYF
DNA: TGTGCCAGCAGCCAAGACCAGGGAGAGACCCAGTACTTC

D: TRBD2
size: .
length: 14
V: TRBV5-1
J: TRBJ2-5
CDR3: CASSISGGVETQYF
DNA: TGCGCCAGCAGCATTAGCGGGGGGGTAGAGACCCAGTACTTC

D: .
size: .
length: 11
V: TRBV10-3
J: TRBJ2-7
CDR3: CAISDVYEQYF
DNA: TGTGCCATCAGTGACGTTTACGAGCAGTACTTC

D: TRBD2
size: .
length: 17
V: TRBV11-2
J: TRBJ2-5
CDR3: CASSSETRLAAQETQYF
DNA: TGTGCCAGCAGCTCCGAGACGAGACTAGCGGCTCAAGAGACCCAGTACTTC

D: TRBD1
size: few
length: 15
V: TRBV7-9
J: TRBJ2-1
CDR3: CASSHGQGGYNEQFF
DNA: TGTGCCAGCAGCCACGGACAGGGAGGATACAATGAGCAGTTCTTC

D: .
size: .
length: 18
V: TRBV1
J: TRBJ2-1
CDR3: CTSSQVETSGGNYNEQFF
DNA: TGCACCAGCAGCCAGGTCGAGACTAGCGGGGGGAACTACAATGAGCAGTTCTTC

D: TRBD1
size: .
length: 14
V: TRBV7-8
J: TRBJ2-7
CDR3: CASSFGTAVYEQYF
DNA: TGTGCCAGCAGCTTTGGGACAGCCGTTTACGAGCAGTACTTC

D: .
size: .
length: 14
V: TRBV27
J: TRBJ1-6
CDR3: CASSSDAGYSPLHF
DNA: TGTGCCAGCAGTTCAGACGCAGGGTATTCACCCCTCCACTTT

D: TRBD1
size: .
length: 15
V: TRBV11-2
J: TRBJ2-7
CDR3: CASSSGTGSGYEQYF
DNA: TGTGCCAGCAGCTCCGGGACAGGGTCAGGCTACGAGCAGTACTTC